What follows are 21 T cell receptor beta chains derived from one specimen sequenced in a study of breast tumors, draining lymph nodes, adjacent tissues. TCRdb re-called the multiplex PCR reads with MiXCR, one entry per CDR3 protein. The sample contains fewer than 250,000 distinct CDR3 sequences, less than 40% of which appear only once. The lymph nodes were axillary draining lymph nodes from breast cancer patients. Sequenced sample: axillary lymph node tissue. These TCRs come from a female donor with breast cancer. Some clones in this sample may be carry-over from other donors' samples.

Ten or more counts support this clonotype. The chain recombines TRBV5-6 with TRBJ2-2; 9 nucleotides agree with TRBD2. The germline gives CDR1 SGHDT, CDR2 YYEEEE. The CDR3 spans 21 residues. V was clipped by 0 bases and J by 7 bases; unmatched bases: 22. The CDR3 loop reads CASSLASGRLRMYNGVGELFF. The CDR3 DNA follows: TGTGCCAGCAGCTTGGCGAGCGGGAGGTTGAGAATGTATAACGGGGTCGGGGAGCTGTTTTTT.

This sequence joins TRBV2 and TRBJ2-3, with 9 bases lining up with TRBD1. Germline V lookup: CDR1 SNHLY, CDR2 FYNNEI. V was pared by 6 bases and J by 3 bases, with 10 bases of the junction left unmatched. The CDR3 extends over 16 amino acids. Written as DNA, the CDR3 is TGTGCCAGCAGCTTGACAGGGGGGCGCGTGACAGATACGCAGTATTTT. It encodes CASSLTGGRVTDTQYF.

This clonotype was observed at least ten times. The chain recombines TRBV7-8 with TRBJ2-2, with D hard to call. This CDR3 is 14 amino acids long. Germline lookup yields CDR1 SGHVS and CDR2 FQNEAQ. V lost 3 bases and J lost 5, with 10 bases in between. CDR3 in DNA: TGTGCCAGCAGCTTTAGACGTCTAACCGGGGAGCTGTTTTTT. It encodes CASSFRRLTGELFF.

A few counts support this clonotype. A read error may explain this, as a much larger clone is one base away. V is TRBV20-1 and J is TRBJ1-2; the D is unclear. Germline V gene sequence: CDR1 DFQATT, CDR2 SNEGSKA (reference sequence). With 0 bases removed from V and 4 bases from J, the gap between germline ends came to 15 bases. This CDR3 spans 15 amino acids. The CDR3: CSARDPRSPTYGYTF. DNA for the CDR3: TGCAGTGCTAGAGATCCCAGATCCCCTACCTATGGCTACACCTTC.

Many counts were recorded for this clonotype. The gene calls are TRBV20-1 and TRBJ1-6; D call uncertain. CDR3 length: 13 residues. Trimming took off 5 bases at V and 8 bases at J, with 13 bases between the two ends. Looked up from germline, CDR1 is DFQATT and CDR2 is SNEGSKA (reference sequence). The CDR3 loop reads CSALGPADSPLHF. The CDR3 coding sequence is TGCAGTGCTCTTGGACCTGCGGATTCACCCCTCCACTTT.

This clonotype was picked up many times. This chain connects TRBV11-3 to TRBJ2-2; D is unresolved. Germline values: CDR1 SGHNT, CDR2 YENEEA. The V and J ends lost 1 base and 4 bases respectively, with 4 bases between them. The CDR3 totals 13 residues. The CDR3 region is CASSLGGTGELFF. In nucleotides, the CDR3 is TGTGCCAGCAGCTTAGGGGGCACCGGGGAGCTGTTTTTT. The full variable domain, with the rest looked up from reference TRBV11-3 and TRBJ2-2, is EAGVVQSPRYKIIEKKQPVAFWCNPISGHNTLYWYLQNLGQGPELLIRYENEEAVDDSQLPKDRFSAERLKGVDSTLKIQPAELGDSAVYLCASSLGGTGELFFGEGSRLTVL.

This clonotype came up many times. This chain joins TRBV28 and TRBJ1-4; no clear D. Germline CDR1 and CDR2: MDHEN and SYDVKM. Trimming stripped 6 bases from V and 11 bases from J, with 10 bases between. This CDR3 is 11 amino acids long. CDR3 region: CASSPRGKLFF. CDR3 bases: TGTGCCAGCAGCCCTAGAGGGAAACTGTTTTTT.

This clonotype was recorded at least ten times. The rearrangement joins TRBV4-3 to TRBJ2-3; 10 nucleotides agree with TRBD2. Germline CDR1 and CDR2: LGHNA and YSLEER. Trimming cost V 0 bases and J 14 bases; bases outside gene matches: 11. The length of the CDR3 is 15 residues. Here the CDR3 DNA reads TGCGCCAGCAGCCAAGATAGATCAGCGGGAGGGCCCCCGTATTTT. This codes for CASSQDRSAGGPPYF.

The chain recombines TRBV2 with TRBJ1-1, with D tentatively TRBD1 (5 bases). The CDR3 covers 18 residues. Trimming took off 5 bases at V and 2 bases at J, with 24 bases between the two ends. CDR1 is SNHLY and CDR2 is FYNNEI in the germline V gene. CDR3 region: CASSRGAYVGGGNTEAFF. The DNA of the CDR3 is TGTGCCAGCAGTCGAGGGGCGTATGTGGGAGGCGGCAACACTGAAGCTTTCTTT.

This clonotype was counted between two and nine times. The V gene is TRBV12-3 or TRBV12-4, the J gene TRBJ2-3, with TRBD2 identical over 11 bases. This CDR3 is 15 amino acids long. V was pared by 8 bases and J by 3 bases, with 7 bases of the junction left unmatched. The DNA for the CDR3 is TGTGCCAGCGCAAGCCTAGCGGGAGGAACAGATACGCAGTATTTT. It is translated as CASASLAGGTDTQYF.

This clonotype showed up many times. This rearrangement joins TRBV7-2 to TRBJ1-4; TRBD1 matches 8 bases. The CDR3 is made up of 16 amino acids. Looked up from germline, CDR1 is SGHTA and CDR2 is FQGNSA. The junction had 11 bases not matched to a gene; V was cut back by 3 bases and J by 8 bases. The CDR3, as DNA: TGTGCCAGCAGCTTCCACTGGGACAGGTTTGGCGAAAAACTGTTTTTT. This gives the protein CASSFHWDRFGEKLFF.

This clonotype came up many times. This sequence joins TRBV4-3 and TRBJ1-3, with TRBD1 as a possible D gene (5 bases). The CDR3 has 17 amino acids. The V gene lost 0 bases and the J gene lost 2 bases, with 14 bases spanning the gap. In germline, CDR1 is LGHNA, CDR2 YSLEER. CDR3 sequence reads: CASSQETLRGTGNTIYF. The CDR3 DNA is TGCGCCAGCAGCCAAGAAACGTTGAGGGGAACTGGAAACACCATATATTTT.

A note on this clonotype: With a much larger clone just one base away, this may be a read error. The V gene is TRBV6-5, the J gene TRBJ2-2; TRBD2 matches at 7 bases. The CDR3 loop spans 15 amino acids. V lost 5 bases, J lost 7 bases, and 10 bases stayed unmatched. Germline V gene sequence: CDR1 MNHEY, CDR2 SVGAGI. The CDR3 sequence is CASSHLTAGDGELFF. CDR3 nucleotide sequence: TGTGCCAGCAGTCATTTGACGGCGGGAGACGGGGAGCTGTTTTTT.

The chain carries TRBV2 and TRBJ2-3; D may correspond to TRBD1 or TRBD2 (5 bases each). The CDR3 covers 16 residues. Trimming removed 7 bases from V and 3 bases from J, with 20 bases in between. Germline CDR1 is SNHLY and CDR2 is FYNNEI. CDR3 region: CASTTDGGAGTDTQYF. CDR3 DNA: TGTGCCAGCACTACTGATGGGGGAGCTGGTACAGATACGCAGTATTTT. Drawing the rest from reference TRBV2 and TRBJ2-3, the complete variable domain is EPEVTQTPSHQVTQMGQEVILRCVPISNHLYFYWYRQILGQKVEFLVSFYNNEISEKSEIFDDQFSVERPDGSNFTLKIRSTKLEDSAMYFCASTTDGGAGTDTQYFGPGTRLTVL.

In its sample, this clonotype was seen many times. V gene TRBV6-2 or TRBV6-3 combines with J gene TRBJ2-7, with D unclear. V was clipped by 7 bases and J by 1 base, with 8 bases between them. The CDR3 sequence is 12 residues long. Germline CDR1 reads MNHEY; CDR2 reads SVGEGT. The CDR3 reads CASNRVSYEQYF. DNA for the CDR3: TGTGCCAGCAATCGGGTTTCCTACGAGCAGTACTTC.

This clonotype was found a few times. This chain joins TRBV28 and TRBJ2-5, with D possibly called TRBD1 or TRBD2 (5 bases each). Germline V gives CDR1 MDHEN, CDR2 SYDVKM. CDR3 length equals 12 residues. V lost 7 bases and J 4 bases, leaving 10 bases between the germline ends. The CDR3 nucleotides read TGTGCCAGCACAACAGGAGGAGAGACCCAGTACTTC. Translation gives CASTTGGETQYF.

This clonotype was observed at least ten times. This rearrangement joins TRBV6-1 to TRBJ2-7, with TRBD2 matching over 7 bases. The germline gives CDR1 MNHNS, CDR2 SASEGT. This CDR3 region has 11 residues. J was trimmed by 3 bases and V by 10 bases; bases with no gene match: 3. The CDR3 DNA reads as TGTGCCATTCGGGGGGTCTACGAGCAGTACTTC. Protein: CAIRGVYEQYF.

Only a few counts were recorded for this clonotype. CDR3 sequence: CASRRRPAGGYYEQYF. The CDR3 nucleotides are TGTGCCAGCAGGCGGCGCCCGGCGGGAGGCTACTACGAGCAGTACTTC. V usage is TRBV6-1 and J usage is TRBJ2-7, with TRBD2 identical over 8 bases. Germline loops: CDR1 MNHNS, CDR2 SASEGT. V shed 6 bases, J shed 3 bases, and the junction held 13 bases outside the gene matches. The CDR3 is 16 residues long.

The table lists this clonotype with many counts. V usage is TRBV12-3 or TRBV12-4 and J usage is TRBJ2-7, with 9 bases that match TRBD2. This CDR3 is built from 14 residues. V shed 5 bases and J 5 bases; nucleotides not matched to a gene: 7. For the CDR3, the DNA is TGTGCCAGCAGTCGAATTAGCGGGAGCCACGAGCAGTACTTC. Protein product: CASSRISGSHEQYF.

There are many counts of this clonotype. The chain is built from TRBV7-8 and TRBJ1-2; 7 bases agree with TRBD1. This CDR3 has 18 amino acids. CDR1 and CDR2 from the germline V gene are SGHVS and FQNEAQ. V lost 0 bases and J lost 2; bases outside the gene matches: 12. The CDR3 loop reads CASSLAWDSTSGNYGYTF. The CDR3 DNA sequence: TGTGCCAGCAGCTTAGCGTGGGACAGTACTAGTGGAAACTATGGCTACACCTTC.

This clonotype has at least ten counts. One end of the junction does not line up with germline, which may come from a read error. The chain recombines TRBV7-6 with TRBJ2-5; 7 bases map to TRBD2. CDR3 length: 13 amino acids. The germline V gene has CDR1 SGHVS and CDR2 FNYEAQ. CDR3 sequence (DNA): TGTGCCAGCAGCCCGGGGGGAGGATCTGCCGTAGGTTTC. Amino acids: CASSPGGGSAVGF.